This T cell receptor (beta chain) is drawn from a study of cytomegalovirus exposure and HLA in healthy donors. Across the study: Some 180 million T cells yielded 117 million unique TCR beta sequences in earlier analysis. Study results and limitations: Because they were indistinguishable, some V segments, including TRBV6-2 and TRBV6-3, were excluded.

A remark on this clone: The antigen is undetermined.

60 Vbeta and 13 Jbeta primers were used in PCR. Assay: immunoSEQ multiplex PCR; the TCRdb copy retains only in-frame clones and omits some. This table has roughly 120,000 clones, 65% to 85% appearing once. The CDR3 is 14 residues long. After removal of 1 base from V and 6 bases from J, the junction contained 2 bases not matched to a gene. Germline CDR1 is SEHNR and CDR2 is FQNEAQ (reference sequence). Sequenced: PBMCs. The clonotype comes from a man aged 50-59 years in good health and CMV-seropositive. This rearrangement joins TRBV7-9 to TRBJ2-2; 7 nucleotides align to TRBD2. The chain's CDR3 is CASSLGEGPGELFF. The DNA of the CDR3 is TGTGCCAGCAGCTTAGGGGAGGGGCCCGGGGAGCTGTTTTTT.